Shown below are 18 T cell receptor beta chains from a single sample sequenced in a study of cytomegalovirus exposure and HLA in healthy donors. Assay: immunoSEQ multiplex PCR; the TCRdb copy retains only in-frame clones and omits some. The sample holds approximately 280,000 clones, around 89% seen once. Sequencing was carried out using PBMCs. These receptors came from a woman younger than 35 in good health and CMV-seronegative.

This chain uses TRBV5-1 with TRBJ2-2; 14 bases agree with TRBD2. Trimming at V came to 3 bases and at J to 7 bases, leaving 8 bases not matched to a gene. Looked up from germline, CDR1 is SGHRS and CDR2 is YFSETQ. The CDR3 consists of 17 residues. CDR3 sequence: CASSYTTSGRAGGELFF. CDR3 nucleotide sequence: TGCGCCAGCAGCTATACGACTAGCGGGAGGGCCGGCGGGGAGCTGTTTTTT.

This clone has more than one count but fewer than ten. This CDR3 reads CASSLVSVGPQHF. CDR3 sequence (DNA): TGTGCCAGCAGCTTAGTTTCGGTTGGGCCCCAGCATTTT. The chain carries TRBV7-2 and TRBJ1-5; no reliable D call. This CDR3 region has 13 residues. Germline lookup yields CDR1 SGHTA and CDR2 FQGNSA. Trimming stripped 1 base from V and 9 bases from J, with 10 bases between.

J is TRBJ2-7 and V is TRBV7-3, with D maybe TRBD2 (6 bases). Germline V CDR1 and CDR2: SGHTA, FQGTGA. The CDR3 runs 18 residues. Trimming stripped 6 bases from V and 4 bases from J, with 28 bases between. CDR3 bases: TGTGCCAGCAGGGTCCTTCGCGGGGACTCCCCTTTTGGGTACGAGCAGTACTTC. Protein: CASRVLRGDSPFGYEQYF.

The rearrangement joins TRBV30 to TRBJ2-1; 8 positions agree with TRBD1. Unmatched junction bases numbered 5, after V lost 2 bases and J lost 8 bases. Germline-derived CDR1 and CDR2 are GTSNPN and SVGIG (reference sequence). The CDR3 contains 13 residues. CDR3 in amino acids: CAWSWAGGHEQFF. The CDR3 coding sequence is TGTGCCTGGAGTTGGGCAGGGGGCCATGAGCAGTTCTTC.

This CDR3 is CASAERNTGELFF. CDR3 nucleotides: TGCGCCAGCGCGGAAAGGAACACCGGGGAGCTGTTTTTT. The genes are TRBV10-1 and TRBJ2-2; no clear D. V was shortened by 8 bases and J by 1 base, with 8 bases between the two germline ends. The CDR3 runs 13 residues. Germline V gives CDR1 WNHNN, CDR2 SYGVQD (reference sequence).

In this sample, this clone turned up once. The chain has TRBV5-1 and TRBJ2-1; the D gene is possibly TRBD1 (6 bases). The V and J ends lost 4 bases and 2 bases respectively, with 13 bases between them. The CDR3 is 15 amino acids. Germline V gives CDR1 SGHRS, CDR2 YFSETQ. CDR3 residues: CASSKDSPAYNEQFF. The CDR3 region has the DNA TGCGCCAGCAGCAAGGACAGTCCCGCCTACAATGAGCAGTTCTTC.

The rearrangement joins TRBV7-8 to TRBJ2-2; the D is unclear. Trimming removed 2 bases at V and 6 bases at J, with 7 bases between. The CDR3 contains 13 residues. Germline-derived CDR1 and CDR2 are SGHVS and FQNEAQ. Here the CDR3 reads CASSLIGAGELFF. CDR3 nucleotides: TGTGCCAGCAGCTTAATCGGAGCCGGGGAGCTGTTTTTT.

The rearrangement links TRBV28 to TRBJ2-5; 11 positions match TRBD2. The junction had 1 base not matched to a gene; V was cut back by 7 bases and J by 3 bases. CDR1 MDHEN and CDR2 SYDVKM come from the germline V gene. This CDR3 has 13 residues. CDR3 sequence: CASTGLAEETQYF. The CDR3 DNA reads as TGTGCCAGCACGGGACTAGCGGAAGAGACCCAGTACTTC.

The rearrangement links TRBV7-9 to TRBJ2-1, with D possibly TRBD2 on 6 matching bases. This CDR3 contains 18 residues. V lost 5 bases and J 5 bases, leaving 25 bases between the germline ends. Germline V gives CDR1 SEHNR, CDR2 FQNEAQ (reference sequence). The CDR3, as DNA: TGTGCCAGCAGCCCCCGCCTCCGCGAGACTAGATCCGACAATGAGCAGTTCTTC. Encoded protein: CASSPRLRETRSDNEQFF.

The table lists this clone with a count of one. The rearrangement joins TRBV28 to TRBJ1-1, with TRBD1 matching over 7 bases. Germline lookup yields CDR1 MDHEN and CDR2 SYDVKM. The V segment lost 6 bases and the J segment 0 bases; nucleotides outside the gene matches: 4. This CDR3 is built from 14 residues. The CDR3 region is CASRTGQLNTEAFF. The CDR3 DNA sequence: TGTGCCAGCAGGACGGGACAGTTGAACACTGAAGCTTTCTTT.

This chain connects TRBV11-2 to TRBJ2-1, with TRBD2 matching 12 bases. V lost 5 bases and J lost 7; bases outside the gene matches: 3. The CDR3 runs to 14 residues. Per germline, CDR1 SGHAT and CDR2 FQNNGV. The CDR3 DNA reads TGTGCCAGCAGCAGGCTAGCGGGAGGGAATGAGCAGTTCTTC. This gives the protein CASSRLAGGNEQFF.

The CDR3 reads CASSEKGQGFGEQFF. The CDR3 DNA is TGTGCCAGCAGTGAAAAGGGACAGGGTTTCGGTGAGCAGTTCTTC. The chain joins TRBV2 to TRBJ2-1; the match to TRBD1 covers 9 bases. The CDR3 runs to 15 residues. The ends lost 2 bases at V and 9 bases at J; junction bases unmatched: 8. In germline, CDR1 is SNHLY, CDR2 FYNNEI.

The genes are TRBV6-1 and TRBJ1-3, with TRBD1 identical over 9 bases. The CDR3 consists of 15 residues. The germline gives CDR1 MNHNS, CDR2 SASEGT. V shed 6 bases, J shed 7 bases, and the junction held 10 bases outside the gene matches. Here the CDR3 reads CASSPIRDRENTIYF. CDR3 nucleotide sequence: TGTGCCAGCAGCCCTATCAGGGACAGGGAGAACACCATATATTTT.

This rearrangement joins TRBV6-5 to TRBJ1-6; maybe TRBD1 (6 bases). There are 15 residues in the CDR3. The V gene's germline CDR1 is MNHEY and CDR2 SVGAGI. V shed 5 bases and J shed 7 bases, with 15 bases lying between them. This chain's CDR3 is CASSSWTAKNSPLHF. The CDR3 DNA reads as TGTGCCAGCAGTAGTTGGACAGCGAAGAATTCACCCCTCCACTTT.

The chain employs TRBV10-3 and TRBJ2-7; 9 positions agree with TRBD2. CDR1 is ENHRY, CDR2 SYGVKD, per germline. Unmatched junction bases numbered 2, after V lost 0 bases and J lost 2 bases. This CDR3 comprises 15 residues. The DNA of the CDR3 is TGTGCCATCAGTGAGTCGGGCGGGGGGGCCTACGAGCAGTACTTC. It codes for CAISESGGGAYEQYF.

This chain joins TRBV5-5 and TRBJ2-7; D perhaps matches TRBD2 (5 bases). The V gene lost 2 bases and the J gene lost 6 bases, with 15 bases spanning the gap. Germline-derived CDR1 and CDR2 are SGHKS and YYEKEE (reference sequence). The CDR3 runs to 14 residues. CDR3 loop: CASSFLRGRGEQYF. CDR3 nucleotide sequence: TGTGCCAGCAGCTTCCTCCGGGGTCGTGGCGAGCAGTACTTC.

This clone was counted a single time. V gene TRBV28 combines with J gene TRBJ1-5, with 7 nucleotides matching TRBD1. The CDR3 sequence is 14 residues long. Germline CDR1 and CDR2: MDHEN and SYDVKM. The V and J ends lost 6 bases and 7 bases, in that order; junction bases with no gene match: 9. CDR3 in DNA: TGTGCCAGCAGGGAAACAGGGGACGGGCAGCCCCAGCATTTT. Amino acid sequence: CASRETGDGQPQHF.

Notes on this clone: This same CDR3 is encoded by further DNA sequences in the sample. The chain couples TRBV28 to TRBJ2-7; the D gene is possibly TRBD2 (6 bases). V was clipped by 3 bases and J by 6 bases, with 9 bases between them. From germline, CDR1 is MDHEN and CDR2 SYDVKM. CDR3 length: 12 residues. CDR3 region: CASSLLGGEQYF. For the CDR3, the DNA is TGTGCCAGCAGTTTGCTGGGGGGCGAGCAGTACTTC.